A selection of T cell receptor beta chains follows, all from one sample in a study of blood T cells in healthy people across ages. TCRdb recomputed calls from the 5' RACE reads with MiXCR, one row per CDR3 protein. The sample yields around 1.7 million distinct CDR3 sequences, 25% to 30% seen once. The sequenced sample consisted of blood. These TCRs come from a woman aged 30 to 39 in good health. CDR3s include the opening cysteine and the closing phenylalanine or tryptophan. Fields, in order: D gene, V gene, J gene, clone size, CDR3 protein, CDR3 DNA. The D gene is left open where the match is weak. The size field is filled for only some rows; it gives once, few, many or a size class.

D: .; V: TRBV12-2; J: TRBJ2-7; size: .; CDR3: CASRTSRCGTSYEQYF; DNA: TGTGCAAGTCGCACCTCACGGTGCGGAACTTCCTACGAGCAGTACTTC
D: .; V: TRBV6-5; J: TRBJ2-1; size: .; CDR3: CASTALQGYNEQFF; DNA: TGTGCCAGCACCGCGCTACAGGGCTACAATGAGCAGTTCTTC
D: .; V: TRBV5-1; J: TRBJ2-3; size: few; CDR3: CASSEEGTTIDTQYF; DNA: TGCGCCAGTTCGGAGGAAGGGACCACAATAGATACGCAGTATTTT
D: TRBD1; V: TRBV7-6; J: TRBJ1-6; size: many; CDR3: CASSLGQGINSPLHF; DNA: TGTGCCAGCAGCTTGGGACAGGGGATAAATTCACCCCTCCACTTT
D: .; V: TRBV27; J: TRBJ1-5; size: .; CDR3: CASSLRLNQPQHF; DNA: TGTGCCAGCAGTTTGAGACTCAATCAGCCCCAGCATTTT
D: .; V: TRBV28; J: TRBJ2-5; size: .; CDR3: CASSFLEGEGEQYF; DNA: TGTGCCAGCAGTTTTTTGGAGGGGGAGGGAGAGCAGTACTTC
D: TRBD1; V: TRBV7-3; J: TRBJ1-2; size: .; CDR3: CASSLTVRDSYGYTF; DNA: TGTGCCAGCAGCTTAACTGTTCGGGACAGCTATGGCTACACCTTC
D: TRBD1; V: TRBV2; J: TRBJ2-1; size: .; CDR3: CASSLGQGKSNEQFF; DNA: TGTGCCAGCAGTTTAGGACAGGGGAAGAGCAATGAGCAGTTCTTC
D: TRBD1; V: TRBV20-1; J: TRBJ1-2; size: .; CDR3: CSATAGTGGDGYTF; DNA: TGCAGTGCCACAGCCGGGACAGGGGGCGATGGCTACACCTTC
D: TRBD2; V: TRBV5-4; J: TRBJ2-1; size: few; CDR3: CASSLGLAQKGNEQFF; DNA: TGTGCCAGCAGCTTGGGACTAGCACAAAAAGGCAATGAGCAGTTCTTC
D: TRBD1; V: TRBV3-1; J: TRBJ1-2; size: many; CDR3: CASSQDFTGGFYGYTF; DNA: TGTGCCAGCAGCCAAGATTTCACAGGGGGATTCTATGGCTACACCTTC
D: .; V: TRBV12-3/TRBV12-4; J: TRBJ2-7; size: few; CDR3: CASSLKGAGSYEQYF; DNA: TGTGCCAGCAGTTTGAAGGGTGCGGGGTCCTACGAGCAGTACTTC
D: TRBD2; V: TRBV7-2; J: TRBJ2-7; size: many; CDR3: CASSPLGGAGGPYEQYF; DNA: TGTGCCAGCAGCCCCCTGGGGGGAGCGGGGGGGCCTTACGAGCAGTACTTC
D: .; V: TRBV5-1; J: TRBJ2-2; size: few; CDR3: CASSLNGGGELFF; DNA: TGCGCCAGCAGCTTGAATGGGGGCGGGGAGCTGTTTTTT
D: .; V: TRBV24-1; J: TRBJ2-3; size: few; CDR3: CATSVGPDTQYF; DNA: TGTGCCACCAGTGTGGGCCCAGATACGCAGTATTTT
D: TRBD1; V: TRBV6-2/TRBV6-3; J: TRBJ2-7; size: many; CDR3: CASSPRTGSRARTYEQYF; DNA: TGTGCCAGCAGTCCCAGGACAGGGAGCCGGGCAAGAACTTACGAGCAGTACTTC
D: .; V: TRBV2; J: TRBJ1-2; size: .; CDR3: CASSEALHYGYTF; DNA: TGTGCCAGCAGTGAAGCGCTTCACTATGGCTACACCTTC
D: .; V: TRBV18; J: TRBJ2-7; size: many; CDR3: CASSMSDEQYF; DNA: TGTGCCAGCTCAATGAGTGATGAGCAGTACTTC
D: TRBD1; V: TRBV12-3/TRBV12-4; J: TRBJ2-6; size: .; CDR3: CASSFGTGSIAGANVLTF; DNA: TGTGCCAGCAGTTTTGGGACAGGGTCAATTGCTGGGGCCAACGTCCTGACTTTC
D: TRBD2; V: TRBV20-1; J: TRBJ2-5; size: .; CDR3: CSARLDGGGETQYF; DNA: TGCAGTGCTAGACTGGATGGGGGAGGGGAGACCCAGTACTTC
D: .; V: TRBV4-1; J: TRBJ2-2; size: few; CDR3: CASSQGPSVDTGELFF; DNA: TGCGCCAGCAGCCAAGGCCCTAGTGTAGACACCGGGGAGCTGTTTTTT
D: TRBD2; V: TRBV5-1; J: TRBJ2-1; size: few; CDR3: CASSLAISGSIDEQFF; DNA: TGCGCCAGCAGCTTGGCGATTAGCGGGAGTATCGATGAGCAGTTCTTC
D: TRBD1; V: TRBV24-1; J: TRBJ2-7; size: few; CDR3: CATSASGTGPYEQYF; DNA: TGTGCCACCAGTGCATCGGGGACAGGCCCCTACGAGCAGTACTTC
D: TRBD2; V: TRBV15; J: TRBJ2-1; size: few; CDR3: CATSRGGTSGSSNEQFF; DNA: TGTGCCACCAGCAGAGGCGGGACTAGCGGGAGTTCAAATGAGCAGTTCTTC
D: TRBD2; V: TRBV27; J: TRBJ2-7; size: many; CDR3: CALGGWKNEQYF; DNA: TGTGCCTTGGGGGGGTGGAAAAACGAGCAGTACTTC
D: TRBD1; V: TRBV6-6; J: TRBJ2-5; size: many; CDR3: CASSNTDRIWLTQYF; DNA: TGTGCCAGCAGTAACACGGACAGGATCTGGCTCACCCAGTACTTC
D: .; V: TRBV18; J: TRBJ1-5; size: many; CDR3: CASSSSGSNQPQHF; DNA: TGTGCCAGCTCATCCTCAGGTAGCAATCAGCCCCAGCATTTT
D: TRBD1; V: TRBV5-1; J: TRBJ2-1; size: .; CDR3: CASSFWDRGGNEQFF; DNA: TGCGCCAGCAGCTTCTGGGACAGGGGCGGGAATGAGCAGTTCTTC
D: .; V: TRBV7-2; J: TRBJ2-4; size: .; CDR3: CASSPEGWTINEQYF; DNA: TGTGCCAGCAGCCCCGAGGGGTGGACTATCAATGAGCAGTACTTC
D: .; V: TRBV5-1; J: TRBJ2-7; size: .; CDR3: CAGSLRPEQYF; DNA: TGCGCCGGCAGCTTGCGTCCCGAGCAGTACTTC
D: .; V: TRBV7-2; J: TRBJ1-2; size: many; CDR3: CASSSGMNYGYTF; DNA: TGTGCCAGCAGCTCCGGGATGAACTATGGCTACACCTTC
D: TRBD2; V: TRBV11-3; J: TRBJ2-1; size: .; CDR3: CASRLAGGLEQFF; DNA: TGTGCCAGCAGGCTAGCGGGGGGGCTCGAGCAGTTCTTC
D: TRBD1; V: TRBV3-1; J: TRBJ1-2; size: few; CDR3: CASSQDRKGAAYGYTF; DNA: TGTGCCAGCAGCCAAGATCGGAAGGGGGCTGCCTATGGCTACACCTTC
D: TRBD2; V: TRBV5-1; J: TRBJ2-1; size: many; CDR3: CASSQAGGMNEQFF; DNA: TGCGCCAGCAGCCAAGCGGGGGGGATGAATGAGCAGTTCTTC
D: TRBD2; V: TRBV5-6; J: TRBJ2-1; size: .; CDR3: CASSFPAGATYNEQFF; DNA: TGTGCCAGCAGCTTTCCAGCGGGGGCCACCTACAATGAGCAGTTCTTC
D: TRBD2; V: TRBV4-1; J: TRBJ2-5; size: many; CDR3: CASSQEPGRGQETQYF; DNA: TGCGCCAGCAGCCAAGAGCCCGGGAGGGGACAAGAGACCCAGTACTTC
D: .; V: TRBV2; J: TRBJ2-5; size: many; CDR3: CASQVVGFRETQYF; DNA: TGTGCCAGCCAAGTGGTAGGGTTCCGGGAGACCCAGTACTTC
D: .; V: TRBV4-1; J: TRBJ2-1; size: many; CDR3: CASSQVTGGNNEQFF; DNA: TGCGCCAGCAGCCAAGTCACGGGGGGCAACAATGAGCAGTTCTTC
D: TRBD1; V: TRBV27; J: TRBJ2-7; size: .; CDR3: CACSPGTGDGEQYF; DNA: TGTGCCTGCAGTCCCGGGACAGGGGACGGCGAGCAGTACTTC
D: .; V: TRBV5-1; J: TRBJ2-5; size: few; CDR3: CASSPTDRMETQYF; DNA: TGCGCCAGCAGCCCAACTGACAGGATGGAGACCCAGTACTTC
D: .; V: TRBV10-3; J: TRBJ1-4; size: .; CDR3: CAIKGETNEKLFF; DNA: TGTGCCATCAAAGGGGAAACTAATGAAAAACTGTTTTTT
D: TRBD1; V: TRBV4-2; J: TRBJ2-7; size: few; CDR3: CASSQDSEGQDLSYEQYF; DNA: TGTGCCAGCAGCCAAGATTCTGAGGGACAGGACTTATCCTACGAGCAGTACTTC
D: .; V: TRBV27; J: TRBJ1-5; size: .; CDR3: CASSSGGWNQPQHF; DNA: TGTGCCAGCAGTTCGGGAGGGTGGAATCAGCCCCAGCATTTT
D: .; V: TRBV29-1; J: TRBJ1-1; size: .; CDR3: CSVGGGSVGAFF; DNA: TGCAGCGTTGGTGGTGGATCTGTGGGAGCTTTCTTT
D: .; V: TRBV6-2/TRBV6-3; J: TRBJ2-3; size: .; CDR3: CASSYFDRYVDTQYF; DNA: TGTGCCAGCAGTTACTTCGACCGATATGTAGATACGCAGTATTTT
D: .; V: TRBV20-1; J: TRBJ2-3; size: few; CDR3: CSARAGPHDTQYF; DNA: TGCAGTGCTAGGGCTGGACCACACGATACGCAGTATTTT
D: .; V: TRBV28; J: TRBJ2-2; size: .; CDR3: CASSTPRMNTGELFF; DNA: TGTGCCAGCAGTACCCCAAGGATGAACACCGGGGAGCTGTTTTTT
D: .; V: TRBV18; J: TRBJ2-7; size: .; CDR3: CASSPPSNYEQYF; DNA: TGTGCCAGCTCACCACCGAGTAATTACGAGCAGTACTTC
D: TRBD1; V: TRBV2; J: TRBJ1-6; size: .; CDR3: CASSLRGGTGLNSPLHF; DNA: TGTGCCAGCAGCCTCCGGGGCGGGACAGGGCTTAATTCACCCCTCCACTTT
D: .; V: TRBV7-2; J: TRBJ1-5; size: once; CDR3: CASTLGGSQPQHF; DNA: TGTGCCAGCACGTTGGGGGGAAGTCAGCCCCAGCATTTT